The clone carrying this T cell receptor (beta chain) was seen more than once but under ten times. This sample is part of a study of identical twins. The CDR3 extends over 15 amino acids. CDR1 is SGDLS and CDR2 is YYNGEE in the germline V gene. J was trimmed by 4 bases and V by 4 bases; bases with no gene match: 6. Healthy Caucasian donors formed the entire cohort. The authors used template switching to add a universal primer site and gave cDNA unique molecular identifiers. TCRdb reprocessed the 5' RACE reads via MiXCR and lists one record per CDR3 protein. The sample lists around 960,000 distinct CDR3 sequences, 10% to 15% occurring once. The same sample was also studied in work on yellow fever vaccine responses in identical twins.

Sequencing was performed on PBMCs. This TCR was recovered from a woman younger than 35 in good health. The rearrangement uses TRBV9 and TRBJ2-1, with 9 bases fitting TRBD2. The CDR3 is CASSPRLAEYNEQFF. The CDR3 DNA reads TGTGCCAGCAGCCCCCGACTAGCGGAGTACAATGAGCAGTTCTTC.